The T cell receptor (beta chain) under discussion was sequenced for a study of CD8+CD57+ T cells in acquired aplastic anemia. The J segment lost 6 bases and the V segment lost 8 bases, leaving 7 bases of the junction unmatched. Germline V gene sequence: CDR1 KGHDR, CDR2 SFDVKD. This CDR3 region has 13 residues. This clonotype came up a few times. The TCR beta profiling, which covered VDJ combination and CDR3 sequence, was carried out using genomic DNA as the template. TCRdb itself ran the reads through MiXCR, one entry per CDR3 protein. The sample consists of 55,000 to 60,000 distinct CDR3 sequences, approximately 52% of them appearing once. For sequencing, patients were chosen who had shown expansion of CD8+CD57+ cells by flow cytometry.

The sample consisted of sorted CD4+, CD8+, or CD8+CD57+ T cells (not recorded which) from PBMCs. V and J are TRBV24-1 and TRBJ1-2; 8 nucleotides match TRBD1. The sequence came from a human donor with aplastic anemia. The CDR3 protein is CATKAGGGDGYTF. For the CDR3, the DNA is TGTGCCACCAAGGCAGGGGGCGGGGATGGCTACACCTTC.